The 15 T cell receptor beta chains below were found in one sample sequenced in a study of T cells in localized non-small cell lung cancer (dated by TCRdb to 2018 to 2020). The library was produced with the immunoSEQ multiplex PCR assay. In its TCRdb copy, this immuneACCESS table keeps in-frame sequences only and misses some clones. Where compared with another copy, unresolved V genes explain less than half of these, and the others have no known cause. Across this sample there are about 59,000 clones, with 85% to 90% seen only once. The top ten hold approximately 22% of the sample. The source material was peripheral blood, sampled before any cancer treatment. The receptors derive from a man aged 35 to 70 with stage I squamous cell lung carcinoma.

The chain recombines TRBV7-9 with TRBJ2-3; TRBD1 aligns across 10 bases. The length of the CDR3 is 14 residues. V was clipped by 5 bases and J by 4 bases; unmatched bases: 3. Germline CDR1 is SEHNR and CDR2 is FQNEAQ (reference sequence). The CDR3 nucleotides are TGTGCCAGCAGCCAAGGACAGGGGGCAGATACGCAGTATTTT. Translated, it gives CASSQGQGADTQYF.

This clone was counted a few times. V gene TRBV7-2 combines with J gene TRBJ2-7; unclear D gene. CDR3 size: 12 residues. Trimming removed 3 bases from V and 7 bases from J, with 10 bases in between. The germline V gene encodes CDR1 SGHTA and CDR2 FQGNSA. The CDR3 sequence: CASSLTNREQYF. In nucleotides, the CDR3 is TGTGCCAGCAGCTTGACAAATCGGGAGCAGTACTTC.

J is TRBJ2-7 and V is TRBV20-1; D remains ambiguous. V lost 3 bases, J lost 5 bases, and 8 bases lay in between. Germline V gene lookup returns CDR1 DFQATT and CDR2 SNEGSKA (reference sequence). This CDR3 is 11 amino acids long. CDR3: CSASMPHEQYF. CDR3 coding DNA: TGCAGTGCTAGCATGCCTCACGAGCAGTACTTC.

Only a few counts were recorded for this clone. The chain carries TRBV29-1 and TRBJ1-2; 10 bases match TRBD1. The CDR3 loop spans 13 amino acids. V lost 3 bases and J lost 3; bases outside the gene matches: 1. In germline, CDR1 is SQVTM, CDR2 ANQGSEA. CDR3 DNA sequence: TGCAGCGTTGAGGACAGGGGGGACTATGGCTACACCTTC. Translation gives CSVEDRGDYGYTF.

J is TRBJ1-5 and V is TRBV28; no clear D gene. Looked up from germline, CDR1 is MDHEN and CDR2 is SYDVKM. V lost 7 bases and J 10 bases, leaving 14 bases between the germline ends. The CDR3 covers 12 residues. CDR3 region: CASTLSAGPQHF. CDR3 nucleotides: TGTGCCAGCACCCTCTCGGCGGGACCCCAGCATTTT.

The chain carries TRBV30 and TRBJ1-1; tentatively, D is TRBD1 (6 bases). Germline assignment: CDR1 GTSNPN and CDR2 SVGIG (reference sequence). Between the trimmed V and J ends, which lost 4 bases and 6 bases, there was a span of 12 bases. The CDR3 covers 12 residues. CDR3: CAWNQQGAEAFF. In nucleotides, the CDR3 is TGTGCCTGGAATCAACAGGGAGCTGAAGCTTTCTTT.

The chain recombines TRBV2 with TRBJ2-2; TRBD2 agrees at 10 bases. This CDR3 contains 18 residues. Germline values: CDR1 SNHLY, CDR2 FYNNEI. The V segment lost 6 bases and the J segment 1 base; nucleotides outside the gene matches: 11. CDR3 nucleotide sequence: TGTGCCAGCAGCGAAAGACCCTTAGCGGGAGGGAACACCGGGGAGCTGTTTTTT. It codes for CASSERPLAGGNTGELFF.

In its sample, this clone was seen once. The rearrangement links TRBV6-1 to TRBJ1-1, with 7 bases identical to TRBD1. Germline lookup yields CDR1 MNHNS and CDR2 SASEGT. CDR3 size: 15 residues. Trimming took 6 bases from V and 2 from J; bases not matched to a gene: 9. DNA for the CDR3: TGTGCCAGCAGCTCCGGGACAGCAGAAAACACTGAAGCTTTCTTT. Protein product: CASSSGTAENTEAFF.

CDR3 protein: CASSFFRSPTEAFF. The CDR3 DNA sequence: TGTGCCAGCAGCTTCTTTAGAAGTCCCACTGAAGCTTTCTTT. The chain is built from TRBV12-1 and TRBJ1-1. TRBV12-1 is a documented pseudogene. The CDR3 consists of 14 residues.

This clone was recorded only once. The chain carries TRBV5-1 and TRBJ2-7, with 10 bases lining up with TRBD2. Trimming removed 0 bases from V and 7 bases from J; junction bases left unmatched: 1. This CDR3 has 13 amino acids. Per germline, CDR1 SGHRS and CDR2 YFSETQ. In DNA, the CDR3 is TGCGCCAGCAGCTTGGAAGCGGGAGGGGAGCAGTACTTC. It specifies CASSLEAGGEQYF.

This chain joins TRBV28 and TRBJ2-7; possibly TRBD1 or TRBD2 for D (5 bases each). Trimming took off 6 bases at V and 1 base at J, with 16 bases between the two ends. The germline gives CDR1 MDHEN, CDR2 SYDVKM. The CDR3 has 15 amino acids. CDR3 coding DNA: TGTGCCAGCAGACCCGCTGGGACGGTGTCCTACGAGCAGTACTTC. This encodes CASRPAGTVSYEQYF.

The rearrangement uses TRBV29-1 and TRBJ2-3, with 7 bases lining up with TRBD2. V was clipped by 6 bases and J by 4 bases; unmatched bases: 19. CDR3 length equals 17 residues. The germline CDR1 and CDR2 sequences are SQVTM and ANQGSEA. The CDR3 coding sequence is TGCAGCGTCGCACCTTTGGGTTGGCGTGGGGGGGCAGATACGCAGTATTTT. Encoded protein: CSVAPLGWRGGADTQYF.

This chain links TRBV11-1 with TRBJ1-5; D is ambiguous. The CDR3 covers 13 residues. Germline CDR1 and CDR2: SGHAT and FQDESV (reference sequence). Deletions cut 5 bases from V and 1 base from J, with 6 bases between. CDR3 DNA sequence: TGTGCCAGCAGCACTATGAGCAATCAGCCCCAGCATTTT. This encodes CASSTMSNQPQHF.

The chain is built from TRBV7-3 and TRBJ2-3; no definite D call. The CDR3 covers 13 residues. The germline V gene encodes CDR1 SGHTA and CDR2 FQGTGA. V shed 1 base and J shed 6 bases, with 8 bases lying between them. The CDR3 DNA follows: TGTGCCAGCAGCTTAAGTGCAAGGGATACGCAGTATTTT. Amino acids: CASSLSARDTQYF. Combining the CDR3 with reference TRBV7-3 and TRBJ2-3 gives the whole variable domain GAGVSQTPSNKVTEKGKYVELRCDPISGHTALYWYRQSLGQGPEFLIYFQGTGAADDSGLPNDRFFAVRPEGSVSTLKIQRTERGDSAVYLCASSLSARDTQYFGPGTRLTVL.

As concerns this clone: A read error may produce the germline difference seen at one junction end. The V call is TRBV7-2, the J call TRBJ1-1; D remains unclear. Germline V gives CDR1 SGHTA, CDR2 FQGNSA. The length of the CDR3 is 15 residues. The chain's CDR3 is CASTSAWTLNPEAFF. The CDR3 DNA sequence: TGTGCCAGCACCTCCGCATGGACCCTGAACCCTGAAGCTTTCTTT.